The entry below gives a single TCR beta chain sequence along with its context. The sample is drawn from a study of T cell changes during pregnancy in multiple sclerosis. The repertoire was sequenced with immunoSEQ multiplex PCR; TCRdb's copy has only in-frame clones and lacks some. Of just over 55,000 clones in the sample, approximately 89% were seen once. The germline gives CDR1 LNHDA, CDR2 SQIVND (reference sequence). Trimming cost V 7 bases and J 0 bases, with 9 bases left between them. The length of the CDR3 is 13 residues. The input for sequencing was peripheral blood, taken after pregnancy. The sequence came from a female donor in good health, enrolled as a control in a pregnancy study. The chain links TRBV19 to TRBJ1-1; tentative D call: TRBD1 (6 bases). CDR3 in DNA: TGTGCCAGTACGACAGGTTTGAACACTGAAGCTTTCTTT. Translated, it gives CASTTGLNTEAFF.